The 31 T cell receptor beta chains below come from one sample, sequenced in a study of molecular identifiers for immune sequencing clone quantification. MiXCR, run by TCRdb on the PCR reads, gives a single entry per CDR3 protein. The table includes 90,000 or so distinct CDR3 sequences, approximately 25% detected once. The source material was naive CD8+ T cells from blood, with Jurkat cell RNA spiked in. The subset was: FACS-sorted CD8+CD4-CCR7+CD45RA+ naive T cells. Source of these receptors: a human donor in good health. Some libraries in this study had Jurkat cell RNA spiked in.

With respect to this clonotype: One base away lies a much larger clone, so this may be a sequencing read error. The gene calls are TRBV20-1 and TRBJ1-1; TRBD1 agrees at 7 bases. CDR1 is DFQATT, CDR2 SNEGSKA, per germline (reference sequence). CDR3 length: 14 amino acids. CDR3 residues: CSASWDRLYTGAFF. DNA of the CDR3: TGCAGTGCTAGTTGGGACAGATTATACACTGGAGCTTTCTTT.

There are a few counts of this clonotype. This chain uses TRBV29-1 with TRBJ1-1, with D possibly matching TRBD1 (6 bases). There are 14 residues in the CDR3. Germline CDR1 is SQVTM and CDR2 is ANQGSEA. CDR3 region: CGAYPGQVNTEAFF. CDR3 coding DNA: TGCGGCGCCTACCCGGGACAAGTGAACACTGAAGCTTTCTTT. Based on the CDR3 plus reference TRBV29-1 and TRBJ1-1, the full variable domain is SAVISQKPSRDICQRGTSLTIQCQVDSQVTMMFWYRQQPGQSLTLIATANQGSEATYESGFVIDKFPISRPNLTFSTLTVSNMSPEDSSIYLCGAYPGQVNTEAFFGQGTRLTVV.

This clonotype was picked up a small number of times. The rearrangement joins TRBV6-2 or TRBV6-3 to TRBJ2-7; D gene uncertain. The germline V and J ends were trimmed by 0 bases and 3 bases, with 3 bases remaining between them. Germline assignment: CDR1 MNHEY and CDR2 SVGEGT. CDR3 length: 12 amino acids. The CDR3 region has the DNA TGTGCCAGCAGTTACTCTTACTACGAGCAGTACTTC. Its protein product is CASSYSYYEQYF.

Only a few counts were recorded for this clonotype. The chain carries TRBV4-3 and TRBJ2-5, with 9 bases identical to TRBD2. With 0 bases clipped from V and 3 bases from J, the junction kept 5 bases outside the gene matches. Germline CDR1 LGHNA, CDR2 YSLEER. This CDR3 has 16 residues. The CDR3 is CASSQEVAGAEETQYF. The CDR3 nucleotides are TGCGCCAGCAGCCAAGAAGTAGCGGGAGCCGAAGAGACCCAGTACTTC.

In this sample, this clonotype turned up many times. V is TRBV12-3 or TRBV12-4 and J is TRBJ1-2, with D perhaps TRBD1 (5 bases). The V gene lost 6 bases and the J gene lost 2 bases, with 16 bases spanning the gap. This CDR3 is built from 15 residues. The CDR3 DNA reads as TGTGCCAGCAGCCGAGACGACAGTCTCAACTATGGCTACACCTTC. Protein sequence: CASSRDDSLNYGYTF.

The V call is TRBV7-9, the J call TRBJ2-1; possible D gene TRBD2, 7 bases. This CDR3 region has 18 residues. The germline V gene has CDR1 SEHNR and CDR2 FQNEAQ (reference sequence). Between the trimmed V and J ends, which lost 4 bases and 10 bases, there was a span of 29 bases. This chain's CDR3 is CASSSTWSGGVSSWEQFF. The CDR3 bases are TGTGCCAGCAGCTCGACTTGGTCGGGGGGCGTCTCCTCTTGGGAGCAGTTCTTC.

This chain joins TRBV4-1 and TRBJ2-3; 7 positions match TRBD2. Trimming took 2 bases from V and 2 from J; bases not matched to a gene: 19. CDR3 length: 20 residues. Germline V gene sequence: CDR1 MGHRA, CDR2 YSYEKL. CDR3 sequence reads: CASSQRSFGGLLQHTDTQYF. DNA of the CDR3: TGCGCCAGCAGCCAAAGATCCTTCGGGGGGTTGCTCCAACACACAGATACGCAGTATTTT.

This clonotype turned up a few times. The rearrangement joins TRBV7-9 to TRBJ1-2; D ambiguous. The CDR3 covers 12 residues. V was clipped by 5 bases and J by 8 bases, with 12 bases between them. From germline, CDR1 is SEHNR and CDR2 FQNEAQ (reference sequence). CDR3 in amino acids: CASSPRMDGYTF. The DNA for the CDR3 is TGTGCCAGCAGCCCAAGGATGGACGGCTACACCTTC.

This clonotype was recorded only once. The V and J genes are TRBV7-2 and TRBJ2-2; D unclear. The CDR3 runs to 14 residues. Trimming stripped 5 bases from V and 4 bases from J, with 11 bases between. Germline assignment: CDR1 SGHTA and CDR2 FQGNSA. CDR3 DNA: TGTGCCAGCAGCCCCTGGATTGGCACCGGGGAGCTGTTTTTT. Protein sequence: CASSPWIGTGELFF.

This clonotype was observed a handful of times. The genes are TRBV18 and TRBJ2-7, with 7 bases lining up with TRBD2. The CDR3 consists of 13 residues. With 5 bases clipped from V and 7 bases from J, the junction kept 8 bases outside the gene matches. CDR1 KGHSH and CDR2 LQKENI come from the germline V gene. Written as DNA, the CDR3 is TGTGCCAGCTCAGCACGGGGGGAAGAGGAGCAGTACTTC. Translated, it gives CASSARGEEEQYF.

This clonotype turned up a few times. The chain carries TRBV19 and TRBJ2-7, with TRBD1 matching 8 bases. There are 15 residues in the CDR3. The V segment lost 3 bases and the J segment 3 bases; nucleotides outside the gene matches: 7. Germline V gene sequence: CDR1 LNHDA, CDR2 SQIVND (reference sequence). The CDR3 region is CASSITSGGFYEQYF. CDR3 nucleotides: TGTGCCAGTAGTATTACGTCAGGGGGCTTCTACGAGCAGTACTTC. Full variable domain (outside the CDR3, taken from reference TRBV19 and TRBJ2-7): DGGITQSPKYLFRKEGQNVTLSCEQNLNHDAMYWYRQDPGQGLRLIYYSQIVNDFQKGDIAEGYSVSREKKESFPLTVTSAQKNPTAFYLCASSITSGGFYEQYFGPGTRLTVT.

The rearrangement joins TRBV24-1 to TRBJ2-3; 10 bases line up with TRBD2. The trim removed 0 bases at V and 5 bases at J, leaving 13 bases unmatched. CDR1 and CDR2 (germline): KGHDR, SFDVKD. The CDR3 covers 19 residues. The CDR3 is CATSDLRAGTSDPEDTQYF. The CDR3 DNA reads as TGTGCCACCAGTGATTTGCGCGCCGGGACTAGCGACCCTGAAGATACGCAGTATTTT.

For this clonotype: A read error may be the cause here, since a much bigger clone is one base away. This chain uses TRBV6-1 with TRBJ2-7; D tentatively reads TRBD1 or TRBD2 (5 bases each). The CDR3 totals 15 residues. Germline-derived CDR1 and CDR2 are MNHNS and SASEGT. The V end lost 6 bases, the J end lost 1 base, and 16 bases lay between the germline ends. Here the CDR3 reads CASRYVKGRSYEQYF. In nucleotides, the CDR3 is TGTGCCAGCAGGTACGTGAAGGGGAGATCCTACGAGCAGTACTTC.

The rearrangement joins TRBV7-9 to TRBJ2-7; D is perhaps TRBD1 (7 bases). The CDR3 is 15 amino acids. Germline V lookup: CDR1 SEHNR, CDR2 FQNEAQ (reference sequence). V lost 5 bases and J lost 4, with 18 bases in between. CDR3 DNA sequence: TGTGCCAGCAGCCCGCGGGACAGAACGGTTTACGAGCAGTACTTC. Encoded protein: CASSPRDRTVYEQYF.

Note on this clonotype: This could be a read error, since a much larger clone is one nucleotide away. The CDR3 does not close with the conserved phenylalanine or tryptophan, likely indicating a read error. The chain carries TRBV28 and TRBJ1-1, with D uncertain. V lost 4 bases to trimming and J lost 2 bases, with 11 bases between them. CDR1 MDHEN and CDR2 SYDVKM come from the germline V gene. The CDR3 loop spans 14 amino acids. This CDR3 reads CASSSLTFNTEAFL. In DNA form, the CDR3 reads TGTGCCAGCAGTTCCCTGACTTTCAACACTGAAGCTTTCCTT.

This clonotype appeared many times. CDR3 in amino acids: CASSQDDGPYEQYF. The DNA of the CDR3 is TGTGCCAGCAGCCAAGATGACGGTCCCTACGAGCAGTACTTC. The chain couples TRBV14 to TRBJ2-7; D is undetermined. Germline values: CDR1 SGHDN, CDR2 FVKESK. Between the trimmed V and J ends, which lost 0 bases and 2 bases, there was a span of 8 bases. The CDR3 totals 14 residues.

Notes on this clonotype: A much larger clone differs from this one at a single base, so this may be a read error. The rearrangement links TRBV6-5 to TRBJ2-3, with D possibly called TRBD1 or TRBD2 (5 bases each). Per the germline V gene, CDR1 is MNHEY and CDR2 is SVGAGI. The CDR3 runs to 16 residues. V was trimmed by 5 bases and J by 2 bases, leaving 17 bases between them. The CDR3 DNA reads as TGTGCCAGCAGTCAGTGGGACGGGGCGAACACAGATACGCAGTATTTT. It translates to CASSQWDGANTDTQYF.

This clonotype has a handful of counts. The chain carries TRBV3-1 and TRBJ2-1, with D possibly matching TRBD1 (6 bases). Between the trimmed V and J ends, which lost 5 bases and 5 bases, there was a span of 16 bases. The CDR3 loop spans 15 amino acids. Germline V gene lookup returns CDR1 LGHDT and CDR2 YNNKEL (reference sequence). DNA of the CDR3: TGTGCCAGCAGCATAAACAGGGAAAGGAACAATGAGCAGTTCTTC. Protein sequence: CASSINRERNNEQFF.

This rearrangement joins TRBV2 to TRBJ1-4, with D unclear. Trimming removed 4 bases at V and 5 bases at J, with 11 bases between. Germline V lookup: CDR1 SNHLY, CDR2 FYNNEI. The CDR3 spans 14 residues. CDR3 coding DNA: TGTGCCAGCAGTGCGGGTCGAAGGAATGAAAAACTGTTTTTT. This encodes CASSAGRRNEKLFF. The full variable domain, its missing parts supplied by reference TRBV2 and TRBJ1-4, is EPEVTQTPSHQVTQMGQEVILRCVPISNHLYFYWYRQILGQKVEFLVSFYNNEISEKSEIFDDQFSVERPDGSNFTLKIRSTKLEDSAMYFCASSAGRRNEKLFFGSGTQLSVL.

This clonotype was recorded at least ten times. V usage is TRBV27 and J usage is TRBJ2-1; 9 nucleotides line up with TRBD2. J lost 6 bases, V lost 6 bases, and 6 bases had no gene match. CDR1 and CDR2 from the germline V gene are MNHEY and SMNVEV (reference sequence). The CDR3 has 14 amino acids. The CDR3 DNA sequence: TGTGCCAGCAGAAAGCGGGGGGACTTCAATGAGCAGTTCTTC. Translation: CASRKRGDFNEQFF.

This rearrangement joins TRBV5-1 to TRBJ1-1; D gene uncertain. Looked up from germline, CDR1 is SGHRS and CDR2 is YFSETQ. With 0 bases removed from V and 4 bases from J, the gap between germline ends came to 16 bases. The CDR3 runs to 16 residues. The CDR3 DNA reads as TGCGCCAGCAGCTTGGTTTCGGGGAATAGGAGCACTGAAGCTTTCTTT. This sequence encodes CASSLVSGNRSTEAFF. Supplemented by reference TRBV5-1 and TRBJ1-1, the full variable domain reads KAGVTQTPRYLIKTRGQQVTLSCSPISGHRSVSWYQQTPGQGLQFLFEYFSETQRNKGNFPGRFSGRQFSNSRSEMNVSTLELGDSALYLCASSLVSGNRSTEAFFGQGTRLTVV.

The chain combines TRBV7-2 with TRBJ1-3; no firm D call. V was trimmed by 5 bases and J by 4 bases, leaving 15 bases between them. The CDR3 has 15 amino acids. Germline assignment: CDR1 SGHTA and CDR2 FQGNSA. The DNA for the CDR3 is TGTGCCAGCAGCGCTGAGGAGGGTCAGGGAAACACCATATATTTT. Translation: CASSAEEGQGNTIYF. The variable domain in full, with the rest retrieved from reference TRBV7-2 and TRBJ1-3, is GAGVSQSPSNKVTEKGKDVELRCDPISGHTALYWYRQSLGQGLEFLIYFQGNSAPDKSGLPSDRFSAERTGGSVSTLTIQRTQQEDSAVYLCASSAEEGQGNTIYFGEGSWLTVV.

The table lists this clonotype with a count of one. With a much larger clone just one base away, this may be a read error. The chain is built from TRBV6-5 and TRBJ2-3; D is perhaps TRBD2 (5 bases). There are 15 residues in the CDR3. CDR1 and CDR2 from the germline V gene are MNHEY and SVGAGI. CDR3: CASCYFLGGTDTQYF. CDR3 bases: TGTGCCAGCTGTTATTTTCTCGGGGGCACAGATACGCAGTATTTT.

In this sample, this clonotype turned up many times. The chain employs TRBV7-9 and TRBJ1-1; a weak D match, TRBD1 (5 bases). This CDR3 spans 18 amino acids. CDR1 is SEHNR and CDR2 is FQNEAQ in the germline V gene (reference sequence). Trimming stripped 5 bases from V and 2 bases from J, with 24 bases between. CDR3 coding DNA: TGTGCCAGCAGCCCCCTACCAGGACACCTGAAATCTAACACTGAAGCTTTCTTT. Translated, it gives CASSPLPGHLKSNTEAFF.

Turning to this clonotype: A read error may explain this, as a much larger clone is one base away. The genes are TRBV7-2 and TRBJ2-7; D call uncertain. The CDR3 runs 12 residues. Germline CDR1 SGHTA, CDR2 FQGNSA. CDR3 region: CASSSRTYGQYF. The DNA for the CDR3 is TGTGCCAGCAGCTCCCGAACCTACGGGCAGTACTTC. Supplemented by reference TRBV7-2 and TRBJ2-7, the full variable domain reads GAGVSQSPSNKVTEKGKDVELRCDPISGHTALYWYRQSLGQGLEFLIYFQGNSAPDKSGLPSDRFSAERTGGSVSTLTIQRTQQEDSAVYLCASSSRTYGQYFGPGTRLTVT.

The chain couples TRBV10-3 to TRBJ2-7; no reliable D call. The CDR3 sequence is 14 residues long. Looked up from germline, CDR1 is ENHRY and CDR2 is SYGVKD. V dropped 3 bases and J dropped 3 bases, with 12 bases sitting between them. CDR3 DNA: TGTGCCATCAGTGAAGGTCTCCCATACTACGAGCAGTACTTC. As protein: CAISEGLPYYEQYF.

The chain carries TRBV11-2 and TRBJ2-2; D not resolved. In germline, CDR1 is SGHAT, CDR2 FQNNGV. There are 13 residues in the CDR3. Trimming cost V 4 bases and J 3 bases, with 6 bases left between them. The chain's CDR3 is CASSSEHTGELFF. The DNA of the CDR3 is TGTGCCAGCAGCTCAGAACACACCGGGGAGCTGTTTTTT. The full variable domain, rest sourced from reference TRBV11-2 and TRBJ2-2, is EAGVAQSPRYKIIEKRQSVAFWCNPISGHATLYWYQQILGQGPKLLIQFQNNGVVDDSQLPKDRFSAERLKGVDSTLKIQPAKLEDSAVYLCASSSEHTGELFFGEGSRLTVL.

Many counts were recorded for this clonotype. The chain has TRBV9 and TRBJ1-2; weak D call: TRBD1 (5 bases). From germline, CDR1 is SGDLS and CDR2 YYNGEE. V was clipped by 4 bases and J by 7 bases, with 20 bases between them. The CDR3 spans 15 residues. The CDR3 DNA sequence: TGTGCCAGCAGCTTAGGAGGGACCGAAAGAAGTGGCTACACCTTC. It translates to CASSLGGTERSGYTF.

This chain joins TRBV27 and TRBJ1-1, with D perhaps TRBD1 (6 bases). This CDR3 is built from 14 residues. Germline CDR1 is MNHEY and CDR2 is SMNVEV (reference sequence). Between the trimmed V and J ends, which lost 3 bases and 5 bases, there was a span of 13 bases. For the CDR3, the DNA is TGTGCCAGCAGTTTGCTTACAGGGAGGACTGAAGCTTTCTTT. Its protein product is CASSLLTGRTEAFF.

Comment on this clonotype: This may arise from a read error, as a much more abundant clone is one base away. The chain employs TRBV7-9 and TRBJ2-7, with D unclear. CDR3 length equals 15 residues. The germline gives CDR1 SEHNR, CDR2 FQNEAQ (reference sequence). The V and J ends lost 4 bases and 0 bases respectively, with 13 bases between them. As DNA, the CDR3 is TGTGCCAGCAGCTCAGGCCCAGGAAGCTCCTACGAGCAGTACTTC. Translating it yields CASSSGPGSSYEQYF.

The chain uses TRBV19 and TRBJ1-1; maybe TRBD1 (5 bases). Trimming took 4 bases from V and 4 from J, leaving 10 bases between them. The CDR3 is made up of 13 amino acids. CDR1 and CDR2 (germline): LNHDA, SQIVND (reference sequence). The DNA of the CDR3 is TGTGCCAGTAGTAGGGGCGCTAGCACTGAAGCTTTCTTT. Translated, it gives CASSRGASTEAFF.